This T cell receptor (beta chain) was profiled in a study of patients and donors after allogeneic stem cell transplantation. Germline V gives CDR1 LNHDA, CDR2 SQIVND (reference sequence). The length of the CDR3 is 15 residues. Trimming cost V 4 bases and J 3 bases; bases outside gene matches: 5. In TCRdb, the RT-PCR reads were re-called with MiXCR into one record per CDR3 protein. The sample lists about 230,000 distinct CDR3 sequences, roughly 13% occurring once. The TCR was taken from a human donor who was either an allogeneic HSCT recipient or a stem cell or donor lymphocyte infusion donor (not recorded which). It is not recorded whose cells these are; they may come from a transplant donor. The chain employs TRBV19 and TRBJ1-3; 8 bases line up with TRBD1. The sequenced material came from blood, either unsorted or a sorted T cell fraction (not recorded which). The CDR3 DNA reads TGTGCCAGTAGTACGACAGGGGAATATGGAAACACCATATATTTT. Translated: CASSTTGEYGNTIYF.